The 8 T cell receptor beta chains given below trace back to one sample, sequenced in a study of CD8+ T cells in alopecia areata. RNA extraction was followed by reverse transcription into cDNA, which acted as the sequencing template. The assay was immunoSEQ multiplex PCR, and TCRdb's table has in-frame clones only and misses some. The sample has around 210,000 clones; around 65% are singletons. Treatment described: oral pan-JAK inhibitor, 5-10 mg twice daily. The sample was CD4+ T cells sorted from blood, taken at week 4, from a patient treated with tofacitinib. These receptor sequences come from a human donor with alopecia areata.

The chain has TRBV5-4 and TRBJ2-7, with 14 bases aligning to TRBD2. Trimming cost V 4 bases and J 1 base; bases outside gene matches: 7. The CDR3 sequence is 17 residues long. CDR1 and CDR2 from the germline V gene are SGHNT and YYREEE (reference sequence). CDR3 loop: CASSPGGLAGGSYEQYF. The CDR3 DNA reads as TGTGCCAGCAGCCCTGGAGGACTAGCGGGGGGTTCCTACGAGCAGTACTTC. Combining the CDR3 with reference TRBV5-4 and TRBJ2-7 gives the whole variable domain ETGVTQSPTHLIKTRGQQVTLRCSSQSGHNTVSWYQQALGQGPQFIFQYYREEENGRGNFPPRFSGLQFPNYSSELNVNALELDDSALYLCASSPGGLAGGSYEQYFGPGTRLTVT.

The chain employs TRBV19 and TRBJ2-4; 9 bases fit TRBD1. Trimming took 6 bases from V and 4 from J; bases not matched to a gene: 1. Germline assignment: CDR1 LNHDA and CDR2 SQIVND (reference sequence). CDR3 size: 13 residues. The CDR3, as DNA: TGTGCCAGTAGCGGACAGGGGAAAAACATTCAGTACTTC. It codes for CASSGQGKNIQYF.

This clone was detected only a few times. V is TRBV29-1 and J is TRBJ2-3; TRBD1 agrees at 8 bases. The CDR3 is 12 amino acids. V lost 5 bases to trimming and J lost 11 bases; unmatched junction nucleotides: 9. Germline CDR1 reads SQVTM; CDR2 reads ANQGSEA. The CDR3 nucleotides read TGCAGCGTTACACTACCGGGACAGGAGCAGTATTTT. Encoded protein: CSVTLPGQEQYF.

This clone has more than one count but fewer than ten. The rearrangement joins TRBV20-1 to TRBJ2-7; D gene uncertain. Trimming removed 2 bases at V and 7 bases at J, with 9 bases between. The CDR3 totals 11 residues. Germline loops: CDR1 DFQATT, CDR2 SNEGSKA (reference sequence). The CDR3 here is CSARNPGEQYF. In DNA form, the CDR3 reads TGCAGTGCTAGAAACCCCGGAGAGCAGTACTTC.

This clone turned up a few times. V and J are TRBV29-1 and TRBJ2-6, with TRBD1 matching 9 bases. J lost 2 bases, V lost 5 bases, and 7 bases had no gene match. In germline, CDR1 is SQVTM, CDR2 ANQGSEA. The CDR3 consists of 16 residues. The DNA for the CDR3 is TGCAGCGTTCGTCCCGGGACAGGGACTGGGGCCAACGTCCTGACTTTC. This codes for CSVRPGTGTGANVLTF.

This rearrangement joins TRBV6-5 to TRBJ1-5, with 7 bases lining up with TRBD1. This CDR3 spans 14 amino acids. Germline V CDR1 and CDR2: MNHEY, SVGAGI. V was clipped by 2 bases and J by 4 bases; unmatched bases: 2. The CDR3 is CASSYRGQNQPQHF. The CDR3 DNA follows: TGTGCCAGCAGTTACCGGGGACAGAATCAGCCCCAGCATTTT.

V usage is TRBV9 and J usage is TRBJ2-2; the match to TRBD2 covers 9 bases. Germline V gene data show CDR1 as SGDLS and CDR2 as YYNGEE. The CDR3 runs 16 residues. Germline trimming cut 4 bases from V and 5 bases from J; bases unmatched to any gene: 9. The CDR3 region is CASSPQAGGGTGELFF. DNA for the CDR3: TGTGCCAGCAGCCCCCAAGCGGGGGGAGGTACCGGGGAGCTGTTTTTT.

This clone turned up a few times. The V call is TRBV7-9, the J call TRBJ2-5, with TRBD2 matching over 13 bases. J lost 4 bases, V lost 2 bases, and 1 base had no gene match. The CDR3 extends over 15 amino acids. Germline CDR1 is SEHNR and CDR2 is FQNEAQ (reference sequence). CDR3 protein: CASSLTSGGAETQYF. The CDR3 coding sequence is TGTGCCAGCAGCTTAACTAGCGGGGGGGCAGAGACCCAGTACTTC.